This TCR beta chain was observed in a study of blood T cell repertoires in COVID-19. Study details: From T cells, B-cell-depleted T cells, or PBMCs came the material, which was cDNA or gDNA.

Authors' methods: Cell counts per sample came from amplifying reference gene primers. The data were produced by immunoSEQ multiplex PCR, yet TCRdb's version contains in-frame clones alone and is incomplete. That table is the source of V, J and clone size, and D and trimming were worked out from the DNA. The sample consists of about 180,000 clones, 89% of them appearing once. Membership in each cohort depended on participant-reported clinical history. Material: PBMCs or T cells enriched from blood (not recorded which). The sequence was collected from a woman between 40 and 50 years old with acute COVID-19.

The DNA for the CDR3 is TGTGCCTGTCTCCGATTCGGGTTCTACGAGCAGTACTTC. Encoded protein: CACLRFGFYEQYF. The chain uses TRBV30 and TRBJ2-7; the D is unclear. The CDR3 loop spans 13 amino acids. The V end was cut by 6 bases, the J end by 3 bases, with 15 bases between. Germline values: CDR1 GTSNPN, CDR2 SVGIG (reference sequence).